A single sample gave rise to the 23 T cell receptor beta chains below, sequenced in a study of T cell repertoires in cytomegalovirus infection. MiXCR, run by TCRdb on the reads, gives a single entry per CDR3 protein. This sample yields some 130,000 distinct CDR3 sequences, of which more than 7% are seen a single time; 10% belongs to the top ten. Sequencing was carried out using PBMCs. These receptors all come from a human donor in good health (CMV status not recorded). Some clones in this sample may be carry-over from other donors' samples.

This clonotype was recorded many times. V is TRBV20-1 and J is TRBJ2-7, with a possible D match to TRBD2 (5 bases). The germline gives CDR1 DFQATT, CDR2 SNEGSKA (reference sequence). Trimming removed 3 bases at V and 3 bases at J, with 15 bases between. CDR3 length equals 14 residues. CDR3 DNA: TGCAGTGCTAGCAGACTGAGGGATGTCTACGAGCAGTACTTC. It is translated as CSASRLRDVYEQYF.

CDR3 bases: TGTGCCAGCAGTAAAACCCACAGTAACTATGGCTACACCTTC. Translation: CASSKTHSNYGYTF. The gene calls are TRBV2 and TRBJ1-2; D is undetermined. CDR3 length: 14 amino acids. Trimming cost V 5 bases and J 1 base, with 11 bases left between them. The germline gives CDR1 SNHLY, CDR2 FYNNEI.

At least ten counts were recorded for this clonotype. The V and J genes are TRBV28 and TRBJ2-7; TRBD1 matches at 10 bases. From germline, CDR1 is MDHEN and CDR2 SYDVKM. The CDR3 is made up of 16 amino acids. Losses at the gene ends were 4 bases for V and 4 bases for J; bases not matched to a gene: 10. The CDR3 bases are TGTGCCAGCAGTTCCGGAGGGGACAGGGGCTCTTACGAGCAGTACTTC. Translating it yields CASSSGGDRGSYEQYF.

This clonotype has at least ten counts. The gene calls are TRBV6-6 and TRBJ2-7; D is tentatively TRBD1 or TRBD2 (5 bases each). This CDR3 region has 14 residues. V lost 8 bases to trimming and J lost 4 bases, with 18 bases between them. Looked up from germline, CDR1 is MNHNY and CDR2 is SVGAGI (reference sequence). The CDR3 sequence: CASLRGRGYYEQYF. In nucleotides, the CDR3 is TGTGCCAGCCTCCGGGGCCGGGGTTATTACGAGCAGTACTTC.

This clonotype was recorded at least ten times. The chain is built from TRBV6-2 or TRBV6-3 and TRBJ2-5; either TRBD1 or TRBD2 may fit D (5 bases each). Germline values: CDR1 MNHEY, CDR2 SVGEGT. This CDR3 spans 13 amino acids. The V end lost 6 bases, the J end lost 0 bases, and 8 bases lay between the germline ends. CDR3 DNA sequence: TGTGCCAGCAGCCGGGGCAACCAAGAGACCCAGTACTTC. Translated, it gives CASSRGNQETQYF.

This clonotype has at least ten counts. V and J are TRBV19 and TRBJ1-1; D is unclear. Trimming pared 7 bases from V and 3 bases from J, leaving 18 bases between. CDR1 is LNHDA and CDR2 is SQIVND in the germline V gene (reference sequence). The CDR3 consists of 15 residues. CDR3 DNA: TGTGCCAGTACCGACTATGGCAGGAGGGACACTGAAGCTTTCTTT. Translating gives CASTDYGRRDTEAFF.

The V call is TRBV7-3, the J call TRBJ2-7; either TRBD1 or TRBD2 may supply D (5 bases each). Looked up from germline, CDR1 is SGHTA and CDR2 is FQGTGA. The ends were cut back, 5 bases at V and 3 bases at J, with 11 bases in the middle. CDR3 length equals 13 residues. Here the CDR3 DNA reads TGTGCCAGCAGCCCGGGACCAGACTACGAGCAGTACTTC. It encodes CASSPGPDYEQYF.

This clonotype was observed at least ten times. The chain recombines TRBV12-3 or TRBV12-4 with TRBJ1-1, with a tentative D call TRBD1 (5 bases). V was trimmed by 5 bases and J by 10 bases, leaving 14 bases between them. The CDR3 has 12 amino acids. The CDR3 sequence is CASSARGRVAFF. DNA for the CDR3: TGTGCCAGCAGTGCCCGGGGGAGGGTAGCTTTCTTT.

The table lists this clonotype with many counts. The chain couples TRBV25-1 to TRBJ2-7; 7 positions agree with TRBD1. The junction had 15 bases not matched to a gene; V was cut back by 4 bases and J by 6 bases. This CDR3 region has 16 residues. CDR1 is MGHDK, CDR2 SYGVNS, per germline. Written as DNA, the CDR3 is TGTGCCAGCAGTGCCTTCGTCGGACAGGCCGGGCCCGAGCAGTACTTC. It specifies CASSAFVGQAGPEQYF.

This clonotype has a count of ten or more. The V call is TRBV2, the J call TRBJ2-5; 8 bases are a match to TRBD1. The CDR3 runs 14 residues. Losses at the gene ends were 6 bases for V and 4 bases for J; bases not matched to a gene: 7. Germline V gene sequence: CDR1 SNHLY, CDR2 FYNNEI. The CDR3 sequence: CASRRTGLGETQYF. The CDR3 DNA sequence: TGTGCCAGCAGGCGGACAGGGCTTGGAGAGACCCAGTACTTC.

The rearrangement links TRBV9 to TRBJ2-3; D might be TRBD2 (7 bases). The CDR3 spans 16 residues. The germline CDR1 and CDR2 sequences are SGDLS and YYNGEE. V was clipped by 3 bases and J by 3 bases, with 17 bases between them. The CDR3 DNA reads as TGTGCCAGCAGCGCCCTTCCGGGGGGCGGGACAGATACGCAGTATTTT. Its protein is CASSALPGGGTDTQYF.

This clonotype was seen at least ten times. The chain couples TRBV7-2 to TRBJ1-1; D gene uncertain. The CDR3 consists of 13 residues. The V and J ends lost 3 bases and 3 bases respectively, with 8 bases between them. CDR1 SGHTA and CDR2 FQGNSA come from the germline V gene. The CDR3: CASSLGFHTEAFF. The CDR3 DNA follows: TGTGCCAGCAGCTTGGGGTTTCACACTGAAGCTTTCTTT.

This clonotype was counted only a few times. The chain carries TRBV28 and TRBJ1-2; no clear D gene. The length of the CDR3 is 16 residues. Germline values: CDR1 MDHEN, CDR2 SYDVKM. The germline V and J ends were trimmed by 3 bases and 0 bases, with 14 bases remaining between them. CDR3 amino acids: CASSFPNSRANYGYTF. The CDR3 DNA reads as TGTGCCAGCAGTTTTCCAAACAGTCGAGCTAACTATGGCTACACCTTC.

This clonotype was detected many times. The chain joins TRBV6-5 to TRBJ1-1, with unresolved D. This CDR3 is 11 amino acids long. The ends were cut back, 5 bases at V and 11 bases at J, with 12 bases in the middle. Germline loops: CDR1 MNHEY, CDR2 SVGAGI. CDR3 loop: CASSRQGYAFF. The DNA for the CDR3 is TGTGCCAGCAGTAGACAAGGGTACGCTTTCTTT.

Ten or more counts support this clonotype. This sequence joins TRBV7-2 and TRBJ1-3; D not resolved. V was clipped by 5 bases and J by 4 bases, with 9 bases between them. The CDR3 has 13 residues. Germline CDR1 reads SGHTA; CDR2 reads FQGNSA. The CDR3, as DNA: TGTGCCAGCAGCCCCTCCGCCGGAAACACCATATATTTT. It encodes CASSPSAGNTIYF.

This clonotype was observed a handful of times. Germline is not matched at one junction end, which may reflect a read error. CDR3 coding DNA: TGTGCCAGCAGCCCGCGCGGCGGGGGACCCCAAGACGGGAACTTC. Protein product: CASSPRGGGPQDGNF. The rearrangement joins TRBV5-4 to TRBJ2-5, with 7 nucleotides matching TRBD2. CDR1 and CDR2 (germline): SGHNT, YYREEE (reference sequence). The length of the CDR3 is 15 residues.

This clonotype occurred many times. J is TRBJ2-3 and V is TRBV12-3 or TRBV12-4, with D perhaps TRBD2 (6 bases). With 5 bases removed from V and 0 bases from J, the gap between germline ends came to 15 bases. This CDR3 is 16 amino acids long. CDR3 sequence (DNA): TGTGCCAGCAGTCATGGGGGGTCATCTAGCACAGATACGCAGTATTTT. This gives the protein CASSHGGSSSTDTQYF.

This clonotype occurred many times. The chain is built from TRBV7-3 and TRBJ2-1; tentatively, D is TRBD1 (6 bases). The CDR3 is 15 amino acids. Per the germline V gene, CDR1 is SGHTA and CDR2 is FQGTGA. Trimming shortened V by 1 base and J by 5 bases, and 12 bases separated the two germline ends. CDR3 sequence reads: CASSLNRGTNNEQFF. The CDR3 DNA sequence: TGTGCCAGCAGCTTAAATAGGGGGACAAACAATGAGCAGTTCTTC.

This clonotype has ten or more counts. The chain combines TRBV12-3 or TRBV12-4 with TRBJ2-5; 10 nucleotides match TRBD2. The CDR3 is made up of 15 amino acids. The J segment lost 0 bases and the V segment lost 5 bases, leaving 3 bases of the junction unmatched. CDR3 DNA sequence: TGTGCCAGCAGTCCGCTAGCGGGGGACCAAGAGACCCAGTACTTC. Protein: CASSPLAGDQETQYF.

This clonotype was detected a few times. The chain uses TRBV2 and TRBJ2-1; 10 bases are a match to TRBD2. There are 15 residues in the CDR3. V dropped 2 bases and J dropped 8; count of bases not matched to a gene: 6. Germline V gene data show CDR1 as SNHLY and CDR2 as FYNNEI. CDR3 in amino acids: CASSELAGVGDEQFF. The CDR3 region has the DNA TGTGCCAGCAGTGAACTAGCGGGGGTCGGGGATGAGCAGTTCTTC.

This clonotype was counted at least ten times. The chain recombines TRBV6-2 or TRBV6-3 with TRBJ1-1, with D maybe TRBD1 (6 bases). V was cut by 10 bases and J by 2 bases, with 14 bases left in between. CDR3 size: 13 residues. CDR1 MNHEY and CDR2 SVGEGT come from the germline V gene. CDR3 coding DNA: TGTGCCACCACCCCACAGGGTAACACTGAAGCTTTCTTT. Translating it yields CATTPQGNTEAFF.

CDR3 sequence: CSAEDGASQPQHF. CDR3 bases: TGCAGTGCTGAGGACGGCGCGAGCCAGCCCCAGCATTTT. V gene TRBV20-1 combines with J gene TRBJ1-5; D not certain. Trimming took off 5 bases at V and 7 bases at J, with 15 bases between the two ends. Germline-derived CDR1 and CDR2 are DFQATT and SNEGSKA (reference sequence). The CDR3 has 13 amino acids.

This clonotype has at least ten counts. The gene calls are TRBV12-3 or TRBV12-4 and TRBJ1-2; D is uncertain. V gave up 7 bases and J gave up 6 bases, with 9 bases separating them. This CDR3 is built from 11 residues. Written as DNA, the CDR3 is TGTGCCAGCACCAACCTCCATGGCTACACCTTC. Protein product: CASTNLHGYTF.